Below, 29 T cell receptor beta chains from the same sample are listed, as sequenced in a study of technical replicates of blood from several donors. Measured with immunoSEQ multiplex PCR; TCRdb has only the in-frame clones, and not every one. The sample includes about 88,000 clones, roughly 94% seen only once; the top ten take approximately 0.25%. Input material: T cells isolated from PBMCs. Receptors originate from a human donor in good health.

Here the CDR3 DNA reads TGTGCCAGCAGCTTAATATCTCTCACCGGGGAGCTGTTTTTT. Translated: CASSLISLTGELFF. The chain has TRBV11-1 and TRBJ2-2; the D is unclear. Trimming took 2 bases from V and 4 from J, leaving 8 bases between them. CDR1 and CDR2 (germline): SGHAT, FQDESV (reference sequence). This CDR3 has 14 amino acids.

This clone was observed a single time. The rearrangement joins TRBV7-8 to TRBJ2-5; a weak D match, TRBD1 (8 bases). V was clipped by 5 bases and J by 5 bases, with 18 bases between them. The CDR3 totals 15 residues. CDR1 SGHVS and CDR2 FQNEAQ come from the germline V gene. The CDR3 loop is CASSDVGQGGETQYF. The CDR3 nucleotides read TGTGCCAGCAGCGATGTTGGACAGGGAGGGGAGACCCAGTACTTC.

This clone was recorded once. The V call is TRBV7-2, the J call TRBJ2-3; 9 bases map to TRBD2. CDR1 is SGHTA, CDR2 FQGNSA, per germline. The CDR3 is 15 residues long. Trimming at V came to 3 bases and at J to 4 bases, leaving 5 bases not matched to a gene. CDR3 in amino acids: CASSFSAGGADTQYF. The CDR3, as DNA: TGTGCCAGCAGCTTTTCAGCGGGGGGAGCAGATACGCAGTATTTT.

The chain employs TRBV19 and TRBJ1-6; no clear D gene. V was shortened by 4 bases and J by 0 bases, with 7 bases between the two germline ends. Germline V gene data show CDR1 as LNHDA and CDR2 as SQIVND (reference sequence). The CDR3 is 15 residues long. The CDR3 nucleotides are TGTGCCAGTAGTACCTTTAGCTCCTATAATTCACCCCTCCACTTT. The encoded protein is CASSTFSSYNSPLHF.

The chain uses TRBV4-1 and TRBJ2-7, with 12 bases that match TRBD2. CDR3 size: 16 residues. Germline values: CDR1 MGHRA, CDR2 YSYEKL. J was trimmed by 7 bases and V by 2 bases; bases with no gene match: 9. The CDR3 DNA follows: TGCGCCAGCAGCCAACACACGGGACTAGCGGGTGGGGAGCAGTACTTC. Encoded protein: CASSQHTGLAGGEQYF.

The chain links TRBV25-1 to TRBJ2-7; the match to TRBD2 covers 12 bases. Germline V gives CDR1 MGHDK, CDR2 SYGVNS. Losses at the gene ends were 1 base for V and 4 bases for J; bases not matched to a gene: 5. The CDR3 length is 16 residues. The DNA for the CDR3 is TGTGCCAGCAGTGAATTCCCAACTAGCGGGAGGTACGAGCAGTACTTC. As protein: CASSEFPTSGRYEQYF.

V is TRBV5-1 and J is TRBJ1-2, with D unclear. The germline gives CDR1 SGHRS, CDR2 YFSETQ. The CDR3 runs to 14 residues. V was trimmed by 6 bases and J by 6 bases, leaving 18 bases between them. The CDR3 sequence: CASTPSRHGDGYTF. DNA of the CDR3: TGCGCCAGCACTCCCTCCCGGCACGGGGATGGCTACACCTTC.

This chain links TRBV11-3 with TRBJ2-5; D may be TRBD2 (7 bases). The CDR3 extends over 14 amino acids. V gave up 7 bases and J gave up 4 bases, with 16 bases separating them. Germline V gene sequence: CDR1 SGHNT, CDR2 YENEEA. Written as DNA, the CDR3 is TGTGCCAGCACCCCGTCGGGGGGCGGAGAGACCCAGTACTTC. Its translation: CASTPSGGGETQYF.

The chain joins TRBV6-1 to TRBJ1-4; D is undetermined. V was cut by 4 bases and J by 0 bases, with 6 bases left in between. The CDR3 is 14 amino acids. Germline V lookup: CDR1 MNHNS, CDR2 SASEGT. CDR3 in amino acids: CASSGSSTNEKLFF. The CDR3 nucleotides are TGTGCCAGCAGTGGGAGTTCAACTAATGAAAAACTGTTTTTT.

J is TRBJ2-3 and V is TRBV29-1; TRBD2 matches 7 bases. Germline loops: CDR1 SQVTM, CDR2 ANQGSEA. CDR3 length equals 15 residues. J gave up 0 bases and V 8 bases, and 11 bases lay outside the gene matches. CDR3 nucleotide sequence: TGCAGCCCAAAGGGGCTAGCGGAAAGCACAGATACGCAGTATTTT. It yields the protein CSPKGLAESTDTQYF.

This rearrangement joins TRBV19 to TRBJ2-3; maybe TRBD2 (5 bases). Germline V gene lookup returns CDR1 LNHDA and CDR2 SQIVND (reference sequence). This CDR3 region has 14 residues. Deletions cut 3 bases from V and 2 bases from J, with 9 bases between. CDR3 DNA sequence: TGTGCCAGTAGTATGAGCGGACTCACAGATACGCAGTATTTT. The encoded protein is CASSMSGLTDTQYF.

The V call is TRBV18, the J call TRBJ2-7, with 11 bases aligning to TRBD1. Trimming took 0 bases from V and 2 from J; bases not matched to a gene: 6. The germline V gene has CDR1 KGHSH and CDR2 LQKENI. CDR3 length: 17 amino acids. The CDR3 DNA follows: TGTGCCAGCTCACCACCGTCATGGACAGGGGGCGCCTACGAGCAGTACTTC. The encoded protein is CASSPPSWTGGAYEQYF.

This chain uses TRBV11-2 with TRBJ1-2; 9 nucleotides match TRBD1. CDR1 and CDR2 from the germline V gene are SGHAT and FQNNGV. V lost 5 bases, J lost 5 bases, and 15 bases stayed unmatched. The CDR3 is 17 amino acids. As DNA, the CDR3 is TGTGCCAGCAGCCCTAGAGGCAAAACAGGGGGCAATTATGGCTACACCTTC. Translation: CASSPRGKTGGNYGYTF.

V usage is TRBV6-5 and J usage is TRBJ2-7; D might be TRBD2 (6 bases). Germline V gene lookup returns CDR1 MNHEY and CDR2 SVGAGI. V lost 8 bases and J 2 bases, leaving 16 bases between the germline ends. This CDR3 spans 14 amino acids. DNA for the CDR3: TGTGCCAGCTCTCTCGGGGGTCTTACCTACGAGCAGTACTTC. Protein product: CASSLGGLTYEQYF.

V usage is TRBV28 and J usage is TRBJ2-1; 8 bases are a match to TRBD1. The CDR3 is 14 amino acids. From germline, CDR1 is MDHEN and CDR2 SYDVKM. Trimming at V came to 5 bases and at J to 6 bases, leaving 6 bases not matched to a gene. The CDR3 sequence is CASSSPGTGNEQFF. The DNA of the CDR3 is TGTGCCAGCAGTAGTCCCGGGACAGGCAATGAGCAGTTCTTC.

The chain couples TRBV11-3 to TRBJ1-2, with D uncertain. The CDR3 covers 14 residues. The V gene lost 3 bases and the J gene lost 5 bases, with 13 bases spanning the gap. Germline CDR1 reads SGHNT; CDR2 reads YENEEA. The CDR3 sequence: CASSFSGGGYGYTF. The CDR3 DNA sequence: TGTGCCAGCAGCTTCAGTGGAGGCGGATATGGCTACACCTTC.

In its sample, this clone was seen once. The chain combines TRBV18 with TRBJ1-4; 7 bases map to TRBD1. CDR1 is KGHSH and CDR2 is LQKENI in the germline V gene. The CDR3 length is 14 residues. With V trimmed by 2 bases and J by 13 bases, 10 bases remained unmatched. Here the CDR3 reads CASSPGGQLRGLFF. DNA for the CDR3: TGTGCCAGCTCACCAGGGGGACAGTTGAGAGGACTGTTTTTT. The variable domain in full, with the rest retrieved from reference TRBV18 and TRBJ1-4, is NAGVMQNPRHLVRRRGQEARLRCSPMKGHSHVYWYRQLPEEGLKFMVYLQKENIIDESGMPKERFSAEFPKEGPSILRIQQVVRGDSAAYFCASSPGGQLRGLFFGSGTQLSVL.

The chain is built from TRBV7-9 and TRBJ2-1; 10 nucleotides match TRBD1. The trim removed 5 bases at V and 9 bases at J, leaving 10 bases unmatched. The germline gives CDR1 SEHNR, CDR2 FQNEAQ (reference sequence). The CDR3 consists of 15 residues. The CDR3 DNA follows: TGTGCCAGCAGCCGCATCGGGACAGGGGCGACTGAGCAGTTCTTC. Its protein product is CASSRIGTGATEQFF.

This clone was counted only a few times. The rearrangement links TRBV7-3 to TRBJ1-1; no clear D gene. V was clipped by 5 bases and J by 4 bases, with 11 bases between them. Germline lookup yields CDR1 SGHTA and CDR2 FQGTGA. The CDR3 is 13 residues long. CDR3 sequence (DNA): TGTGCCAGCAGCGCAGAGCGTTTCACTGAAGCTTTCTTT. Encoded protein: CASSAERFTEAFF.

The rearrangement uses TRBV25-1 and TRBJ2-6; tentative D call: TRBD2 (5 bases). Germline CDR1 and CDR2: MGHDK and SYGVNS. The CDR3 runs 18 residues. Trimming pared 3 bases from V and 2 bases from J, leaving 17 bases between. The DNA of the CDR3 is TGTGCCAGCAGTGAGGGAGACACACCGGATCCTGGGGCCAACGTCCTGACTTTC. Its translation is CASSEGDTPDPGANVLTF.

CDR3 bases: TGTGCCAGCAACCAAGGGGAAGACAATGAGCAGTTCTTC. Amino acid sequence: CASNQGEDNEQFF. The rearrangement joins TRBV7-2 to TRBJ2-1; D possibly corresponds to TRBD1 (5 bases). Trimming stripped 7 bases from V and 5 bases from J, with 12 bases between. CDR3 length: 13 residues. Germline CDR1 reads SGHTA; CDR2 reads FQGNSA. The whole variable domain, remainder taken from reference TRBV7-2 and TRBJ2-1, is GAGVSQSPSNKVTEKGKDVELRCDPISGHTALYWYRQSLGQGLEFLIYFQGNSAPDKSGLPSDRFSAERTGGSVSTLTIQRTQQEDSAVYLCASNQGEDNEQFFGPGTRLTVL.

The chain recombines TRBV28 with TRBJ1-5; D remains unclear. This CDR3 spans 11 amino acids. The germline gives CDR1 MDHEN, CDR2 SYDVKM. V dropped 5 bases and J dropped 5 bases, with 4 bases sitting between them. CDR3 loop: CASSRDQPQHF. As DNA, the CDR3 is TGTGCCAGCAGTCGAGATCAGCCCCAGCATTTT.

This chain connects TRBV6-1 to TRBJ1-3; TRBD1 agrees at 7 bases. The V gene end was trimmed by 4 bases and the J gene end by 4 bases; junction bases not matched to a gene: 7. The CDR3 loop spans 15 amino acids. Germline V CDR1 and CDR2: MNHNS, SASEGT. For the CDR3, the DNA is TGTGCCAGCAGTGCCTCGACAGGGTTCGGAAACACCATATATTTT. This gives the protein CASSASTGFGNTIYF.

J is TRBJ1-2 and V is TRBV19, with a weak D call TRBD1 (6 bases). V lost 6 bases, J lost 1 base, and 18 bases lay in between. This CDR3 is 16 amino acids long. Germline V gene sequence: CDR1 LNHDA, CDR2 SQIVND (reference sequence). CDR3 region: CASRPREGEGNYGYTF. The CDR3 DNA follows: TGTGCCAGTAGACCACGGGAGGGGGAGGGTAACTATGGCTACACCTTC.

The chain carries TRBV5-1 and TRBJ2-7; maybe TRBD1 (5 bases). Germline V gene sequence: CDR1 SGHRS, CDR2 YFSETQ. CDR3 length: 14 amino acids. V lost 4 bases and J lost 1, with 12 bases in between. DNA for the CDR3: TGCGCCAGCAGCAAGATAGACAGTTCCTACGAGCAGTACTTC. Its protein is CASSKIDSSYEQYF.

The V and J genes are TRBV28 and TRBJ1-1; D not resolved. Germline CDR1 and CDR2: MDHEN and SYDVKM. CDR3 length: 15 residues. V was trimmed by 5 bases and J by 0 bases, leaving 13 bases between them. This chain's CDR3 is CASSLPYQMNTEAFF. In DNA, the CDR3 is TGTGCCAGCAGTCTCCCCTATCAAATGAACACTGAAGCTTTCTTT.

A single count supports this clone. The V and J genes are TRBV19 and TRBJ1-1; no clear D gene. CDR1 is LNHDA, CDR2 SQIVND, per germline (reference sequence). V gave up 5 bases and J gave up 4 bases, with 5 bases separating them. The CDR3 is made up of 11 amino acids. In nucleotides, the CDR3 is TGTGCCAGTAGTCCAGGCACTGAAGCTTTCTTT. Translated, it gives CASSPGTEAFF.

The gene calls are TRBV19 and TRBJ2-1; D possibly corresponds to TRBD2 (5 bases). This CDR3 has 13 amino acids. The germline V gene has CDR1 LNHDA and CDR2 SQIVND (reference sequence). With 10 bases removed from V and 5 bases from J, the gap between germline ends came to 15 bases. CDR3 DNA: TGTGCCACCGGGGTTACCGGTGACAATGAGCAGTTCTTC. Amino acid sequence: CATGVTGDNEQFF.

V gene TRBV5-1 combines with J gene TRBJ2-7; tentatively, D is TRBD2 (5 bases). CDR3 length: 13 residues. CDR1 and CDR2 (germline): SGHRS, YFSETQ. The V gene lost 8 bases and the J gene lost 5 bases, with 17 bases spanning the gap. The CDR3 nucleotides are TGCGCCAGTAACTTTGAAGGAGGTGACGAGCAGTACTTC. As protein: CASNFEGGDEQYF.